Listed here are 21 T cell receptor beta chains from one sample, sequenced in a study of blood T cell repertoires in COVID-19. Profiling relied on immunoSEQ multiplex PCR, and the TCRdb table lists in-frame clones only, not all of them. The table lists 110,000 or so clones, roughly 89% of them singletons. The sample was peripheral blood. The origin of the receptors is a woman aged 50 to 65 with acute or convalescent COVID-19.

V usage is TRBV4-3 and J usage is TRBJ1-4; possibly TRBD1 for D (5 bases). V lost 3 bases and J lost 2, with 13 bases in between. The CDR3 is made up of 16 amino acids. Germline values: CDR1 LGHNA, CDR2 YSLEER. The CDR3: CASSHQIGATNEKLFF. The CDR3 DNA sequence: TGCGCCAGCAGCCACCAGATAGGGGCTACTAATGAAAAACTGTTTTTT.

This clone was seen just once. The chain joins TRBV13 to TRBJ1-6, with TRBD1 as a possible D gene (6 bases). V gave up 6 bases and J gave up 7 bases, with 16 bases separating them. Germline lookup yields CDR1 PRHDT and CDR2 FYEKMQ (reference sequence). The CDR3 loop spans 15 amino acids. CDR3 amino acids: CASRNQQGRNSPLHF. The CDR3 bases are TGTGCCAGCAGAAACCAACAGGGACGGAATTCACCCCTCCACTTT.

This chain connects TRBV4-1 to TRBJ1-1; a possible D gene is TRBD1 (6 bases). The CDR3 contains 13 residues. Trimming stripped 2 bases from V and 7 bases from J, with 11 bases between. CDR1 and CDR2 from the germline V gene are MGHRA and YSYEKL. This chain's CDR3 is CASSQKQGVEAFF. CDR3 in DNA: TGCGCCAGCAGCCAAAAACAGGGAGTTGAAGCTTTCTTT.

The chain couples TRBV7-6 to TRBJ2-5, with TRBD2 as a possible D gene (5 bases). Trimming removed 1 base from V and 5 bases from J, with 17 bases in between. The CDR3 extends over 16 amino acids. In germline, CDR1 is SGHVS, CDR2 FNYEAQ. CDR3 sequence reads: CASSLGAASLRETQYF. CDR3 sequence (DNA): TGTGCCAGCAGCTTAGGGGCGGCTAGCCTTCGGGAGACCCAGTACTTC.

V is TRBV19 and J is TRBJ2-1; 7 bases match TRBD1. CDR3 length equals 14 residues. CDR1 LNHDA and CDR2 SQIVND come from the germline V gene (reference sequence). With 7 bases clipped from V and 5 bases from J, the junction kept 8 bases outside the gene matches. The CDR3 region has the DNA TGTGCCAGTAACGGGGACAGCCGGAACAATGAGCAGTTCTTC. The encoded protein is CASNGDSRNNEQFF.

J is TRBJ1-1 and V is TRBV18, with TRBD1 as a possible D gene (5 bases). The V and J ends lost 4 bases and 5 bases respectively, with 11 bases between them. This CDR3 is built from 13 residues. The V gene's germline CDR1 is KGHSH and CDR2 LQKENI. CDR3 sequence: CASSQGEGTEAFF. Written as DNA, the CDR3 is TGTGCCAGCTCACAAGGGGAGGGAACTGAAGCTTTCTTT.

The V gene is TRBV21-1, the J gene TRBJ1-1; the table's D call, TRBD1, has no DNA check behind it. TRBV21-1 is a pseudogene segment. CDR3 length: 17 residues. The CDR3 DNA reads TGTGCCAGCAGCAAGGGACAGGGGTGGTCTAGTAACACTGAAGCTTTCTTT. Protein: CASSKGQGWSSNTEAFF.

CDR3 residues: CASSIIQGALSGNTIYF. CDR3 in DNA: TGTGCCAGTAGTATCATCCAGGGGGCCCTCTCTGGAAACACCATATATTTT. The J gene is TRBJ1-3, the V gene TRBV19; 8 nucleotides match TRBD1. Per germline, CDR1 LNHDA and CDR2 SQIVND (reference sequence). This CDR3 comprises 17 residues. Losses at the gene ends were 3 bases for V and 0 bases for J; bases not matched to a gene: 7.

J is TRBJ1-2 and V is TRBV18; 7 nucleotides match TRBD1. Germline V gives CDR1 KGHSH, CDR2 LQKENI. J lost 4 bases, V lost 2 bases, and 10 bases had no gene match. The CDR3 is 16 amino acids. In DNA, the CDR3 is TGTGCCAGCTCACCAGCTAACCGGGACAGTACCTATGGCTACACCTTC. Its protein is CASSPANRDSTYGYTF.

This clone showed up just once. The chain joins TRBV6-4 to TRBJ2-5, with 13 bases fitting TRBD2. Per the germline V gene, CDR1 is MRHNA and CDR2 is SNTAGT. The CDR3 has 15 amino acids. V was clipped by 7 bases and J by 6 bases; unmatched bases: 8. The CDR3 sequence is CASIHGLAGVKTQYF. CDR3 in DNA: TGTGCCAGCATCCACGGACTAGCGGGAGTCAAGACCCAGTACTTC.

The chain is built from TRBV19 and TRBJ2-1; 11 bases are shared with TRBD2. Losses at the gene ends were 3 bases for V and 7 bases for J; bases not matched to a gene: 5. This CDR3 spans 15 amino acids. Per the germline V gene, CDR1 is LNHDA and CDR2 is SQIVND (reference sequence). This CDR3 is CASSITGLAANEQFF. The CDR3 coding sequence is TGTGCCAGTAGTATTACGGGACTAGCGGCGAATGAGCAGTTCTTC.

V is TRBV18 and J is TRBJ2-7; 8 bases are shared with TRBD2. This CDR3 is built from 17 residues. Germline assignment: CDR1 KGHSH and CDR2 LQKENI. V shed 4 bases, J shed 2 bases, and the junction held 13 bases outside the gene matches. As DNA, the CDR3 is TGTGCCAGCTCACGACTAGCGAACACCTTCCTTCCCTACGAGCAGTACTTC. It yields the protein CASSRLANTFLPYEQYF.

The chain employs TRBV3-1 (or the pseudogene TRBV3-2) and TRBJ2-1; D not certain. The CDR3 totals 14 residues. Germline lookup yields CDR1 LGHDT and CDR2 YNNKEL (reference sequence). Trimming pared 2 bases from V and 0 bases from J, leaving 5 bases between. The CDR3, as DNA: TGTGCCAGCAGCCAACAGTTCTCCTACAATGAGCAGTTCTTC. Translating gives CASSQQFSYNEQFF.

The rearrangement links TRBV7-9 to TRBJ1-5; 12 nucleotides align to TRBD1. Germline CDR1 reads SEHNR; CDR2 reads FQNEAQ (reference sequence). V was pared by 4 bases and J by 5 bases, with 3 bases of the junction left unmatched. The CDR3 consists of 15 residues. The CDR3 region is CASSSGTGGYQPQHF. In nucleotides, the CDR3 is TGTGCCAGCAGCTCCGGGACAGGGGGCTATCAGCCCCAGCATTTT.

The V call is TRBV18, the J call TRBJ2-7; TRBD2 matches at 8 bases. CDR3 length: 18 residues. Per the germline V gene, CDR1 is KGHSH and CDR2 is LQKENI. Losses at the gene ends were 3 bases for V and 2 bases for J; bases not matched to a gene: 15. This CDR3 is CASSPPTLAGLAPYEQYF. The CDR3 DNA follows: TGTGCCAGCTCACCCCCAACGCTTGCCGGACTAGCTCCCTACGAGCAGTACTTC.

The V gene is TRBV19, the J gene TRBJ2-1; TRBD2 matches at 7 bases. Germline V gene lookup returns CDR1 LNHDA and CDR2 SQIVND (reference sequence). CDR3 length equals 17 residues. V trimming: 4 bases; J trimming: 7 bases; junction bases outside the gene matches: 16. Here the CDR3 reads CASSTPSLATVRNEQFF. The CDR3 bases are TGTGCCAGTAGTACCCCCTCACTAGCGACCGTAAGGAATGAGCAGTTCTTC.

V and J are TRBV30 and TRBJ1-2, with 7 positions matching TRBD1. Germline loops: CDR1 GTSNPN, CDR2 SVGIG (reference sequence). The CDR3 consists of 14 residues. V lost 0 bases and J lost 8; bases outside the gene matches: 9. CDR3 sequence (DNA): TGTGCCTGGAGTGTCCCACCGACAGGGATCGGCTACACCTTC. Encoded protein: CAWSVPPTGIGYTF.

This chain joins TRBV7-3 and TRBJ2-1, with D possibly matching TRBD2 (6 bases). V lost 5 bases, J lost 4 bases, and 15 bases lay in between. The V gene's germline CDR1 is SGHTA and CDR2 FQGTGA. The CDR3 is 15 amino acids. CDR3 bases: TGTGCCAGCAGCCCGGCGAGCGGGCTTTACAATGAGCAGTTCTTC. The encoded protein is CASSPASGLYNEQFF.

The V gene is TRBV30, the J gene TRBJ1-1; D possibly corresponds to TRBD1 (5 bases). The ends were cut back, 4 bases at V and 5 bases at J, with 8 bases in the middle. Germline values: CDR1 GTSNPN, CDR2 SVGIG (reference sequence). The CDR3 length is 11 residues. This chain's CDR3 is CAWTGWTEAFF. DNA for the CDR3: TGTGCCTGGACAGGGTGGACTGAAGCTTTCTTT.

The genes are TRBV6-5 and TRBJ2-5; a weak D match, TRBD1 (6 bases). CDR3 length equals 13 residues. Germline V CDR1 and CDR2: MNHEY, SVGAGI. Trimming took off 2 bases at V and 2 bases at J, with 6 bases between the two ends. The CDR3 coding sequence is TGTGCCAGCAGTTACCAGGGGCAAGAGACCCAGTACTTC. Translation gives CASSYQGQETQYF.

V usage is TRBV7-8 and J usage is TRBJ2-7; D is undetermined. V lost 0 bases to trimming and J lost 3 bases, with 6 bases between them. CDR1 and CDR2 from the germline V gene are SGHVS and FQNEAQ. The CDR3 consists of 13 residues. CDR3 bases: TGTGCCAGCAGCTTAGCCAACAGCTACGAGCAGTACTTC. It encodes CASSLANSYEQYF.